Described below is a single T cell receptor (beta chain) sequence and its context. It has no known antigen specificity. One base away there is no much larger clone; base qualities are not given. Each donor gave one peripheral blood draw, averaging roughly 120 mL, which was collected into heparinised tubes. A BD FACSAria II was used to sort naive, central memory, regulatory and stem cell-like memory CD4+ T cells with a panel that included CD45RO, CCR7, CD25, CD127, CD95 and CD27. Purity was above 98% for every sorted population. PBMCs were isolated right away by Lymphoprep density gradient centrifugation and were stained directly, without culture. To minimize batch effects, samples were stained and sorted in pairs, one healthy donor with one patient per experiment. The entire amount of isolated RNA was reverse transcribed using the High Capacity cDNA Reverse Transcription Kit, so the sequenced TCRB transcripts were expressed ones. Naive, central memory and regulatory T cell samples underwent deep immunoSEQ sequencing, averaging about 3.3 million total reads per sample. After sorted cells were lysed in RLT buffer, RNA was extracted with DNase-treated RNeasy Micro or Mini kits, with the choice depending on cell number. To prevent cross-contamination, each cell subset was processed individually, whereas patient and healthy donor samples were processed jointly. Using the immunoSEQ multiplex PCR, TCRB sequences were amplified from cDNA into 87-bp fragments spanning the CDR3 region. Sequencing of the amplicons was performed on the Illumina HiSeq platform. The authors' pipeline ran thus. Synthetic template baselines were used to correct PCR bias computationally, reads within Hamming distance 2 were collapsed, and singletons that could not be merged were discarded. Reads were aligned against IMGT to assign V, D and J genes, CDR3 length and insertions or deletions at six rearrangement sites. Clonotype counts were normalized to sorted cell number within each subset before computing true diversity and Gini coefficients with the tcR R package. The overlap coefficient, calculated on TCRB nucleotide sequences, was used to measure repertoire sharing. Out-of-frame TCRB sequences from naive cells were analyzed to stand in for the pre-selection repertoire. TCRdb took over this immuneACCESS table, retaining in-frame rearrangements with V and J assigned. Such tables are incomplete; in checked studies, under half of the missing clones stem from an unresolved V gene, and the remainder is unexplained. V and J calls plus clone size are reproduced from that table; the DNA served to infer D and trimming. Counted in this sample were some 200,000 clones; 16% of them appeared once. More than 0.075% of the sample goes to the ten largest clones.

The data were taken from a study of beta chain features in type 1 diabetes (dated by TCRdb to 2016 to 2019). With regard to the full study: Mean age, gender distribution, total cell number and subset yield did not differ between patients and healthy donors. Naive and central memory subsets were obtained from all 30 or so donors, but regulatory and stem cell-like memory subsets were isolated from only 8 patients and roughly 8 healthy donors. Across all samples, around 100 million sorted cells were examined, and cell number per subset correlated strongly with RNA yield. In the study, recently diagnosed type 1 diabetes patients and matched healthy donors were compared on the TCRB repertoires of their sorted circulating CD4+ T cell subsets. The investigation overall reported the following: Patients with type 1 diabetes made fewer insertions and deleted more nucleotides at VDJ recombination sites, implying thymic rearrangement abnormalities. Because small numbers of individuals were included in the HLA sub-analyses, any influence of HLA type on TCRB rearrangement was left unresolved. The naive, central memory and regulatory TCRB repertoires appeared to resemble one another more closely among patients than among healthy donors. Type 1 diabetes patients showed a moderate but significant shortening of TCRB CDR3 length in all four CD4+ subsets. Because cDNA was sequenced instead of genomic DNA, activated cells with high expression could be over-represented, although the groups did not differ in activation or CD3 levels. Shorter templates might have been favored by PCR, but patient and control samples were amplified and corrected together, so both groups would have been affected equally by any skew.

From a lookup of the germline V gene (reference sequence), CDR1 and CDR2 are MNHEY and SMNVEV. Taken from cysteine to phenylalanine, the CDR3 has 15 residues. Just CDR3 DNA is preserved here, 45 bases in frame from base 1. V loses 5 bases, J loses 5 bases, and the germline ends lie 15 bases apart. Specimen: naive CD4+ T cells from blood. The cell subset or site label for this specimen denotes: true naive CD4+ T cells. The V gene is TRBV27 and the J gene is TRBJ2-2; tentative D gene TRBD2, with 6 bases matching. The source of this sequence is a man aged 25 to 40 with type 1 diabetes. The CDR3 is CASSKGGTMTGELFF. Read as DNA, the sequence is TGTGCCAGCAGTAAGGGCGGGACGATGACCGGGGAGCTGTTTTTT.